This record covers a single TCR beta chain. Germline values: CDR1 SGHTA, CDR2 FQGTGA. The CDR3 runs 16 residues. Trimming took 2 bases from V and 0 from J; bases not matched to a gene: 2. This entry belongs to a study of blood T cell repertoires in COVID-19. On the study more broadly: Spain, Italy and the United States supplied samples that represented acute and convalescent COVID-19. T cells, B-cell-depleted T cells, or PBMCs provided the cDNA or gDNA that served as material.

Per the original data handling: Counts of nucleated cells, estimated from reference gene primer amplification, were obtained. Measured with immunoSEQ multiplex PCR; TCRdb has only the in-frame clones, and not every one. V and J calls and clone size come straight from that table; D and trimming were deduced from the DNA. The table has about 290,000 clones, about 85% seen once. Sequencing was done on a sample of peripheral blood. The chain combines TRBV7-3 with TRBJ2-1; TRBD1 agrees at 9 bases. This clonotype originated in a woman between 50 and 59 years old with active or convalescent COVID-19. The CDR3 is CASSLGTGSSYNEQFF. The DNA of the CDR3 is TGTGCCAGCAGCTTAGGGACAGGGAGCTCCTACAATGAGCAGTTCTTC.